This TCR beta chain derives from a study of long-term antiretroviral therapy in people with HIV. Cryopreserved PBMC samples of about 1-11 million cells were used for DNA extraction. The CDR3 consists of 13 residues. In germline, CDR1 is SEHNR, CDR2 FQNEAQ (reference sequence). Trimming cost V 1 base and J 5 bases, with 9 bases left between them. Broader study findings: Gathering of blood took place between the mid-2000s and the late 2010s, possibly under older ART regimens. When set beside controls, HIV repertoires had CDR3 length ranges that were narrower.

A remark on this clone: The antigen remains unidentified.

The immunoSEQ assay was v3.0, run at survey level. Generated by immunoSEQ multiplex PCR, the TCRdb table keeps only in-frame clones and is missing some. The table includes 20,000 to 25,000 clones, 65% to 90% detected once. This TCR was recovered from a man between 18 and 35 years old with HIV. This sequence joins TRBV7-9 and TRBJ2-7; possible D gene TRBD2, 6 bases. Here the sequenced sample was unsorted PBMCs, taken 0.1 years before starting antiretroviral therapy. The DNA for the CDR3 is TGTGCCAGCAGCTTAGGGAGGGACCACGAGCAGTACTTC. It encodes CASSLGRDHEQYF.